Each of the 18 T cell receptor beta chains below was sequenced from the same sample in a study of CD8+ T cells in alopecia areata. cDNA reverse transcribed from extracted RNA served as the sequencing template. TCRdb keeps only in-frame clones here, not all; method: immunoSEQ multiplex PCR. The sample gives 80,000 to 100,000 clones, less than 50% of which show up once; 0.7% to 0.95% is in the top ten. Sequencing input: CD4+ T cells sorted from blood. These receptors all stem from a human donor with alopecia areata.

The chain is built from TRBV9 and TRBJ2-1; 8 bases align to TRBD2. The J segment lost 2 bases and the V segment lost 4 bases, leaving 5 bases of the junction unmatched. The V gene's germline CDR1 is SGDLS and CDR2 YYNGEE. This CDR3 is 15 amino acids long. CDR3 residues: CASSPSGRAYNEQFF. Written as DNA, the CDR3 is TGTGCCAGCAGCCCTTCCGGGAGGGCCTACAATGAGCAGTTCTTC.

The V gene is TRBV18, the J gene TRBJ2-7; D is tentatively TRBD1 or TRBD2 (5 bases each). Germline assignment: CDR1 KGHSH and CDR2 LQKENI. This CDR3 is built from 15 residues. V lost 8 bases and J 1 base, leaving 18 bases between the germline ends. In nucleotides, the CDR3 is TGTGCCAGCACAGAAGTCGGGGCTACGTCCTACGAGCAGTACTTC. Its translation is CASTEVGATSYEQYF.

This clone was counted between two and nine times. The genes are TRBV4-3 and TRBJ2-1, with TRBD1 matching over 7 bases. CDR3 length equals 16 residues. J lost 6 bases, V lost 1 base, and 9 bases had no gene match. CDR1 LGHNA and CDR2 YSLEER come from the germline V gene. As DNA, the CDR3 is TGCGCCAGCAGCCAAGGGTACGGGACAGCAGTCAATGAGCAGTTCTTC. It translates to CASSQGYGTAVNEQFF.

The chain has TRBV30 and TRBJ1-6; 8 positions agree with TRBD1. CDR1 GTSNPN and CDR2 SVGIG come from the germline V gene (reference sequence). The CDR3 runs to 14 residues. Trimming took 2 bases from V and 7 from J; bases not matched to a gene: 4. The CDR3 loop is CAWSLRQGNSPLHF. As DNA, the CDR3 is TGTGCCTGGAGTCTCCGACAGGGGAATTCACCCCTCCACTTT.

This sequence joins TRBV6-6 and TRBJ2-4, with D tentatively TRBD2 (5 bases). V was pared by 8 bases and J by 7 bases, with 9 bases between. The CDR3 length is 11 residues. Germline-derived CDR1 and CDR2 are MNHNY and SVGAGI (reference sequence). CDR3 residues: CASSRENIQYF. The CDR3 coding sequence is TGTGCCAGCTCAAGGGAGAACATTCAGTACTTC.

The chain uses TRBV7-2 and TRBJ2-3; D remains ambiguous. V was shortened by 3 bases and J by 2 bases, with 9 bases between the two germline ends. This CDR3 is built from 14 residues. Per the germline V gene, CDR1 is SGHTA and CDR2 is FQGNSA. This CDR3 reads CASSFRQPTDTQYF. CDR3 in DNA: TGTGCCAGCAGCTTTCGCCAGCCCACAGATACGCAGTATTTT.

This sequence joins TRBV7-8 and TRBJ2-5; 8 bases are a match to TRBD2. Germline V gene lookup returns CDR1 SGHVS and CDR2 FQNEAQ. V dropped 6 bases and J dropped 0; count of bases not matched to a gene: 18. The CDR3 extends over 19 amino acids. The CDR3 coding sequence is TGTGCCAGCAGGCGCGCAGGTATAGCGGGGCAGAGATACCAAGAGACCCAGTACTTC. As protein: CASRRAGIAGQRYQETQYF. The full variable domain, completed using reference TRBV7-8 and TRBJ2-5, is GAGVSQSPRYKVAKRGQDVALRCDPISGHVSLFWYQQALGQGPEFLTYFQNEAQLDKSGLPSDRFFAERPEGSVSTLKIQRTQQEDSAVYLCASRRAGIAGQRYQETQYFGPGTRLLVL.

This clone was observed a few times. The chain links TRBV29-1 to TRBJ2-7; weak D call: TRBD1 (6 bases). Germline CDR1 reads SQVTM; CDR2 reads ANQGSEA. Trimming removed 6 bases from V and 1 base from J, with 13 bases in between. This CDR3 comprises 13 residues. The CDR3 nucleotides read TGCAGCGTGAACGACAGGTTGTCCTACGAGCAGTACTTC. Translated: CSVNDRLSYEQYF.

The gene calls are TRBV18 and TRBJ2-3, with 7 bases aligning to TRBD1. Germline values: CDR1 KGHSH, CDR2 LQKENI. This CDR3 is built from 16 residues. Trimming at V came to 0 bases and at J to 2 bases, leaving 5 bases not matched to a gene. The CDR3 region has the DNA TGTGCCAGCTCACCACCTGGGACAGATTACACAGATACGCAGTATTTT. Protein sequence: CASSPPGTDYTDTQYF.

This clone was picked up a small number of times. The same CDR3 is also encoded by other DNA sequences in this sample. The chain combines TRBV29-1 with TRBJ2-2; D possibly corresponds to TRBD2 (5 bases). The CDR3 has 12 amino acids. The germline V gene encodes CDR1 SQVTM and CDR2 ANQGSEA. Trimming left V 7 bases short and J 2 bases short, with 8 bases between. This CDR3 reads CSGGGNTGELFF. Written as DNA, the CDR3 is TGCAGCGGAGGAGGAAACACCGGGGAGCTGTTTTTT.

V and J are TRBV6-6 and TRBJ2-7; TRBD2 is a possible D gene (5 bases). Germline V CDR1 and CDR2: MNHNY, SVGAGI (reference sequence). The CDR3 has 12 amino acids. The germline V and J ends were trimmed by 7 bases and 2 bases, with 9 bases remaining between them. The CDR3 reads CASTSGAYEQYF. The CDR3, as DNA: TGTGCCAGCACAAGCGGAGCCTACGAGCAGTACTTC.

The rearrangement links TRBV30 to TRBJ2-7; 10 bases match TRBD2. The CDR3 extends over 18 amino acids. V was clipped by 0 bases and J by 7 bases; unmatched bases: 18. Germline V gene data show CDR1 as GTSNPN and CDR2 as SVGIG (reference sequence). CDR3 protein: CAWSVLSSGGLALGEQYF. The CDR3 DNA reads as TGTGCCTGGAGTGTACTGTCTAGCGGGGGCCTCGCCCTTGGGGAGCAGTACTTC.

The rearrangement links TRBV29-1 to TRBJ2-7; 8 nucleotides line up with TRBD1. V shed 4 bases, J shed 2 bases, and the junction held 4 bases outside the gene matches. Germline CDR1 is SQVTM and CDR2 is ANQGSEA. CDR3 length: 13 amino acids. CDR3 in DNA: TGCAGCGTTGGAGGACAGGGACCCTACGAGCAGTACTTC. Translated, it gives CSVGGQGPYEQYF.

The V call is TRBV28, the J call TRBJ1-5; D is unresolved. This CDR3 is 17 amino acids long. V was trimmed by 6 bases and J by 0 bases, leaving 18 bases between them. CDR1 is MDHEN and CDR2 is SYDVKM in the germline V gene. The CDR3 protein is CASSQFGLQYSNQPQHF. CDR3 nucleotides: TGTGCCAGCAGCCAATTTGGCCTACAGTATAGCAATCAGCCCCAGCATTTT.

This chain links TRBV20-1 with TRBJ2-1; D unclear. Looked up from germline, CDR1 is DFQATT and CDR2 is SNEGSKA (reference sequence). CDR3 length: 11 residues. The V gene lost 8 bases and the J gene lost 0 bases, with 5 bases spanning the gap. CDR3 DNA sequence: TGCAGTCCCAGCTCCTACAATGAGCAGTTCTTC. Amino acids: CSPSSYNEQFF.

This chain connects TRBV7-2 to TRBJ2-5, with D possibly TRBD2 on 6 matching bases. The germline gives CDR1 SGHTA, CDR2 FQGNSA. The CDR3 runs 14 residues. Trimming removed 10 bases from V and 2 bases from J, with 17 bases in between. The DNA of the CDR3 is TGTGCCACCGCCTCGAGGGCGGGGCAAGAGACCCAGTACTTC. Protein sequence: CATASRAGQETQYF.

This sequence joins TRBV9 and TRBJ1-3; D possibly corresponds to TRBD1 (6 bases). Germline V lookup: CDR1 SGDLS, CDR2 YYNGEE. This CDR3 is built from 13 residues. Trimming took 2 bases from V and 4 from J, leaving 7 bases between them. CDR3 DNA: TGTGCCAGCAGCGTCACAGGGGGAAACACCATATATTTT. It yields the protein CASSVTGGNTIYF.

This sequence joins TRBV27 and TRBJ2-7; 7 nucleotides align to TRBD1. CDR1 and CDR2 from the germline V gene are MNHEY and SMNVEV (reference sequence). The CDR3 is 14 amino acids. Trimming removed 5 bases from V and 4 bases from J; junction bases left unmatched: 8. The CDR3 protein is CASSPGQTLYEQYF. In nucleotides, the CDR3 is TGTGCCAGCAGTCCGGGACAGACTTTATACGAGCAGTACTTC.